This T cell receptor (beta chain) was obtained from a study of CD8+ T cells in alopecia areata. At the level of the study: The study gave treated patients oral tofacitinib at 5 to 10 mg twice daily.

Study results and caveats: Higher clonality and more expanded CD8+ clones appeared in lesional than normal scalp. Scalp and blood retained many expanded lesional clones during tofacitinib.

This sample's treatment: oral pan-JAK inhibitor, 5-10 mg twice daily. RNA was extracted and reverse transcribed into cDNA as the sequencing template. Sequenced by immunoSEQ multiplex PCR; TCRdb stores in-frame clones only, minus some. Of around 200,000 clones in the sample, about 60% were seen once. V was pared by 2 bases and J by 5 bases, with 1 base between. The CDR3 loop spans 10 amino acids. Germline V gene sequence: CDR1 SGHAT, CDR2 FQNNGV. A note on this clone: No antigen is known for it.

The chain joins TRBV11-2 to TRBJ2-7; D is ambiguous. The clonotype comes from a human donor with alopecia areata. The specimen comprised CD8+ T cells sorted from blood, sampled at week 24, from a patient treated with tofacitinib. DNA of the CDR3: TGTGCCAGCAGCTTACACGAGCAGTACTTC. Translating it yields CASSLHEQYF. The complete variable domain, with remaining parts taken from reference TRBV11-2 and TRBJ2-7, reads EAGVAQSPRYKIIEKRQSVAFWCNPISGHATLYWYQQILGQGPKLLIQFQNNGVVDDSQLPKDRFSAERLKGVDSTLKIQPAKLEDSAVYLCASSLHEQYFGPGTRLTVT.